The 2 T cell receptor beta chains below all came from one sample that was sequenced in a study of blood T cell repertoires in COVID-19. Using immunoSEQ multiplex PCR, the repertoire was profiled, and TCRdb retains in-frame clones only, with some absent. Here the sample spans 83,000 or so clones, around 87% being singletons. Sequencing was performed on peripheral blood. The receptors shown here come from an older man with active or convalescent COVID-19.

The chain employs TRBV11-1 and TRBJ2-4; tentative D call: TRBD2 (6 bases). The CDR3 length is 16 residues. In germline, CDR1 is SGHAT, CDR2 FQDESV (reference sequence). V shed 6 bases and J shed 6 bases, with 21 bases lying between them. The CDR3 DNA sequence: TGTGCCAGCAGTACCCGGGCCGGAGGGGCGATAAACATTCAGTACTTC. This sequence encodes CASSTRAGGAINIQYF. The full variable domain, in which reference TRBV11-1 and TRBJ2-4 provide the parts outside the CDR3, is EAEVAQSPRYKITEKSQAVAFWCDPISGHATLYWYRQILGQGPELLVQFQDESVVDDSQLPKDRFSAERLKGVDSTLKIQPAELGDSAMYLCASSTRAGGAINIQYFGAGTRLSVL.

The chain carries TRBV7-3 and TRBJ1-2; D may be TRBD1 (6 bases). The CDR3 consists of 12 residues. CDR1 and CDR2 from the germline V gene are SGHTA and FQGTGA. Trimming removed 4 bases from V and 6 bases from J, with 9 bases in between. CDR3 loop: CASSSTGHGYTF. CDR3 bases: TGTGCCAGCAGCTCTACAGGGCATGGCTACACCTTC.